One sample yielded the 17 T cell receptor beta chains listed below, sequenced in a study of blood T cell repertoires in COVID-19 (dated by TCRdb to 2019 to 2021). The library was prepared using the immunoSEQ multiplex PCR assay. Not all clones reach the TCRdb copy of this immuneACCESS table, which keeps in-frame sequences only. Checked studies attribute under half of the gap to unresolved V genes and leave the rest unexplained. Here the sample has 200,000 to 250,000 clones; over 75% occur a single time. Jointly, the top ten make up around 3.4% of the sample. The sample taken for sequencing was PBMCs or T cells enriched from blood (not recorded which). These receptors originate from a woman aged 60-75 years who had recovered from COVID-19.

The CDR3 loop reads CASKREGSRDTQYF. For the CDR3, the DNA is TGTGCCAGCAAACGGGAGGGGAGCAGGGATACGCAGTATTTT. The chain has TRBV27 and TRBJ2-3; 8 positions match TRBD2. The germline gives CDR1 MNHEY, CDR2 SMNVEV (reference sequence). Trimming took 7 bases from V and 6 from J; bases not matched to a gene: 9. The CDR3 loop spans 14 amino acids.

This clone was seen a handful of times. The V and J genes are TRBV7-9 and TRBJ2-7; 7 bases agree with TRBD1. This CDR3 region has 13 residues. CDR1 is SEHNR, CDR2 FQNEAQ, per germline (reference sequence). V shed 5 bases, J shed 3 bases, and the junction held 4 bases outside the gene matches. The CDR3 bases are TGTGCCAGCAGCCTCGACAGGGTCTACGAGCAGTACTTC. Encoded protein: CASSLDRVYEQYF.

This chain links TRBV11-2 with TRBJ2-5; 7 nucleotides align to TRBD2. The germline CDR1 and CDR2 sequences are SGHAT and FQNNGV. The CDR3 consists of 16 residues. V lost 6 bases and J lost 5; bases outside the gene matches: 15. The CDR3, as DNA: TGTGCCAGCAGGTCCCCGGGGGGTAGGTTTTCGGAGACCCAGTACTTC. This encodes CASRSPGGRFSETQYF.

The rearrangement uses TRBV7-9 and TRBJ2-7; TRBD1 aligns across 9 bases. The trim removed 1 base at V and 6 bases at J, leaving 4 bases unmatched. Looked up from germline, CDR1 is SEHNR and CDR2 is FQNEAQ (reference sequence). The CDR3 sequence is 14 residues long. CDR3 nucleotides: TGTGCCAGCAGCTTAGAAGGACAGGGGATCGAGCAGTACTTC. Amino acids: CASSLEGQGIEQYF.

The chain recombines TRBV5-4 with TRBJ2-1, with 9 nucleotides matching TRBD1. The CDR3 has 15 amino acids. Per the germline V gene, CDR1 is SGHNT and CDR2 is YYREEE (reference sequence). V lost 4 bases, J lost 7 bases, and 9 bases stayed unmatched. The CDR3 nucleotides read TGTGCCAGCAGCCTGGGACAGGGCATGATGAATGAGCAGTTCTTC. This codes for CASSLGQGMMNEQFF.

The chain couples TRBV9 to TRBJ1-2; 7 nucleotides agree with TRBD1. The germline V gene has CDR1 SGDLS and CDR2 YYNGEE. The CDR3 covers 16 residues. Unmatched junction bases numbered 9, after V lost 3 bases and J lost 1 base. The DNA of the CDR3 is TGTGCCAGCAGCGAGGGGGCAGATACTTTTAACTATGGCTACACCTTC. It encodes CASSEGADTFNYGYTF.

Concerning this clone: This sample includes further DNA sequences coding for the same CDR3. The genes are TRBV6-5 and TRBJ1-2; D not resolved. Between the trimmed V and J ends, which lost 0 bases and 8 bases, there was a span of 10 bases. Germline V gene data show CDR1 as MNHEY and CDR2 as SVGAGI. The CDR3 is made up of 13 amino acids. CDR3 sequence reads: CASSYSDSRGYTF. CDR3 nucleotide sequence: TGTGCCAGCAGTTACTCGGATTCGCGGGGCTACACCTTC.

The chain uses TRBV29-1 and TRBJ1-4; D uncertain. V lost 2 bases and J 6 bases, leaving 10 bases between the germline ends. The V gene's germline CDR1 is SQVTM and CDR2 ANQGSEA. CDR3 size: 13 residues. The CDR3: CSVENAGDEKLFF. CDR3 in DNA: TGCAGCGTTGAAAACGCCGGAGATGAAAAACTGTTTTTT.

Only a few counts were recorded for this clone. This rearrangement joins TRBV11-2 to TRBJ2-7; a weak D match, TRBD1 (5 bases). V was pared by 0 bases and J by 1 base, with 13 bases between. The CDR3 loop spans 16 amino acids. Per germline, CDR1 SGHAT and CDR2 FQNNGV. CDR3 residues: CASSLDTGVGSYEQYF. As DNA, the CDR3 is TGTGCCAGCAGCTTAGATACAGGAGTCGGTTCCTACGAGCAGTACTTC.

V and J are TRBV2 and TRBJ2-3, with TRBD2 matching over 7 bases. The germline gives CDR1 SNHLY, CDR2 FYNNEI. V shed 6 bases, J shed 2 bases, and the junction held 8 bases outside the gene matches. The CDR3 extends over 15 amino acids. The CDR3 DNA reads TGTGCCAGCAGGAGACGGGACTACCCCACAGATACGCAGTATTTT. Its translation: CASRRRDYPTDTQYF.

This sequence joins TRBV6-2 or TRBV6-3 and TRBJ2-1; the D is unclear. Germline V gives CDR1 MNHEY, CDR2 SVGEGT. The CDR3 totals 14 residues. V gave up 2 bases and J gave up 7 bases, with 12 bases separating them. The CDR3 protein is CASSYRPNENEQFF. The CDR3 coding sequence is TGTGCCAGCAGTTACCGCCCTAACGAGAATGAGCAGTTCTTC.

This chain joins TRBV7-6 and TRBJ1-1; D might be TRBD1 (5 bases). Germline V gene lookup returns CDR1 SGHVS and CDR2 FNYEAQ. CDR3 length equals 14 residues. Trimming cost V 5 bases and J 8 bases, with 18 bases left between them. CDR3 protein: CASSLEGGALEAFF. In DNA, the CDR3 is TGTGCCAGCAGCCTGGAGGGAGGGGCCCTAGAAGCTTTCTTT.

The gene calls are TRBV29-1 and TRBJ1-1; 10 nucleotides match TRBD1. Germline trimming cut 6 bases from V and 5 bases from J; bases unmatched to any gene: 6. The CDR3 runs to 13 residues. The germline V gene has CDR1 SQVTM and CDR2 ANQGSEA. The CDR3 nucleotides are TGCAGCGTGACTGGGACAGGGGAAACTGAAGCTTTCTTT. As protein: CSVTGTGETEAFF.

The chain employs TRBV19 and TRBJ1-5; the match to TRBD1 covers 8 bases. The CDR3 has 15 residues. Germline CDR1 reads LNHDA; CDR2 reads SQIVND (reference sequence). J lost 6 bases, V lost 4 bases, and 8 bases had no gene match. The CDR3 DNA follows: TGTGCCAGTAGTAGGTCGCAGGGGGCTCTTCAGCCCCAGCATTTT. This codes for CASSRSQGALQPQHF.

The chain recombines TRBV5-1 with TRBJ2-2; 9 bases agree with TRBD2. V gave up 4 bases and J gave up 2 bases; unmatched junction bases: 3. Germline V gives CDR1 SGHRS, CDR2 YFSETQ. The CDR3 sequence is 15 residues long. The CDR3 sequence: CASSRTSANTGELFF. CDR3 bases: TGCGCCAGCAGCCGGACTAGCGCTAACACCGGGGAGCTGTTTTTT. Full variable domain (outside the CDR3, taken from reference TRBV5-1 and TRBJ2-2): KAGVTQTPRYLIKTRGQQVTLSCSPISGHRSVSWYQQTPGQGLQFLFEYFSETQRNKGNFPGRFSGRQFSNSRSEMNVSTLELGDSALYLCASSRTSANTGELFFGEGSRLTVL.

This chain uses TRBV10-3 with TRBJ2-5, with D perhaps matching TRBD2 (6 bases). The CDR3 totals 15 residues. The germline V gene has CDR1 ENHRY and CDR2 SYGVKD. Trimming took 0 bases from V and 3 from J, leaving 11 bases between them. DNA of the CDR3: TGTGCCATCAGTGAGTCGAGATCTAGCGAAGAGACCCAGTACTTC. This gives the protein CAISESRSSEETQYF.

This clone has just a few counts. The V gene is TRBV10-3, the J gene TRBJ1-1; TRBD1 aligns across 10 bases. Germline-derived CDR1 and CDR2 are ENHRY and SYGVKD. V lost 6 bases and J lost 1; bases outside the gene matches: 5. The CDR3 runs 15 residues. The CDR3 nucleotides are TGTGCCATCAGGGCGGACAGGGGGGAGAACACTGAAGCTTTCTTT. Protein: CAIRADRGENTEAFF.